This T cell receptor beta chain was sequenced during a study of blood T cell repertoires in COVID-19. The wider study: T cells, B-cell-depleted T cells, or PBMCs supplied cDNA or gDNA.

Turning to this clone: This CDR3 is also generated by other DNA sequences in the sample.

Generated by immunoSEQ multiplex PCR, the TCRdb table keeps only in-frame clones and is missing some. The profile shows more than 250,000 clones, around 90% of them singletons. Sequenced sample: PBMCs or T cells enriched from blood (not recorded which). The TCR was taken from a woman in her twenties or thirties who had recovered from COVID-19.

In DNA form, the CDR3 reads TGTGCCAGCAGTCTGGGACAGGGAGACTATGGCTACACCTTC. It codes for CASSLGQGDYGYTF. The V call is TRBV2, the J call TRBJ1-2, with 9 bases lining up with TRBD1. CDR3 length: 14 residues. Losses at the gene ends were 5 bases for V and 3 bases for J; bases not matched to a gene: 4. Germline lookup yields CDR1 SNHLY and CDR2 FYNNEI.